This T cell receptor beta chain was found in a study of T cells in Graves' hyperthyroidism and ophthalmopathy. Study-wide context: Initial diagnosis, before any treatment, was when peripheral blood was collected. Study conclusions and caveats: Most thyroid clonotypes that were expanded above 0.001 also turned up in blood.

The V gene's germline CDR1 is MDHEN and CDR2 SYDVKM. V was trimmed by 5 bases and J by 4 bases, leaving 9 bases between them. This CDR3 spans 14 amino acids. This clonotype was seen many times. Its antigen remains unidentified. The CDR3 regions of TCR beta were amplified from RNA transcripts. When the TCR CDR3 underwent first-round RT-PCR, the HTBI primer set was used. From the multiplex PCR reads, TCRdb called clonotypes with MiXCR, one entry per CDR3 protein. The sample has approximately 420,000 distinct CDR3 sequences, approximately 13% seen once. The chain has TRBV28 and TRBJ1-6; D is possibly TRBD1 (5 bases). The sample consisted of blood. This clonotype was obtained from a woman between 18 and 30 years old with Graves' hyperthyroidism. The CDR3, as DNA: TGTGCCAGCAGTCTAAGACAGTATAATTCACCCCTCCACTTT. Translation: CASSLRQYNSPLHF.